A single TCR beta chain is shown here with its context. Antigen specificity is unknown. The CDR3 consists of 14 residues. Trimming pared 3 bases from V and 6 bases from J, leaving 18 bases between. The germline V gene encodes CDR1 DFQATT and CDR2 SNEGSKA (reference sequence). As originally analysed: Differences in CDR3 between clinicopathological groups were drawn on to build a classifier intended to discriminate distant-metastatic papillary thyroid cancer patients. Through MiXCR, TCRdb re-clonotyped the PCR reads. The V and J calls shown here were made by TCRdb, not taken from the authors' results. The top ten clones hold 11% of a sample with about 93,000 clones, about an eighth of them seen once. The data stem from a study of metastatic and nonmetastatic thyroid tumors. Study-level information: Where malignant and benign thyroid patients were concerned, repertoires were compared across blood and tumor or nodule tissue.

None of the patients had undergone any treatment ahead of thyroid surgery. Study-wide results and caveats: Significantly higher TCR beta diversity was reportedly seen in malignant thyroid tumors than benign nodules, in blood and tumor.

The receptor comes from a female donor with papillary thyroid cancer or a benign thyroid nodule (not recorded which). Some clones in this sample may be carry-over from other donors' samples. Specimen: blood. The V gene is TRBV20-1, the J gene TRBJ2-7, with a tentative D call TRBD2 (6 bases). CDR3 DNA sequence: TGCAGTGCTAGGTCTCTATCGGGAGTAAGCGAGCAGTACTTC. Its translation: CSARSLSGVSEQYF.